A single sample gave rise to the 17 T cell receptor beta chains below, sequenced in a study of Ad26.COV2.S vaccination and SARS-CoV-2 variants. Clones were sequenced by immunoSEQ multiplex PCR, and TCRdb holds only the in-frame ones, with some missing. The data contain 400,000 to 500,000 clones, roughly 88% of them singletons. The treatment was: 15 to 20 received Ad26.COV2.S at low or high dose, single or two shots; about 5 received placebo; per-sample allocation not given. Collection of samples fell on day 63 after the first vaccine or placebo injection. The sequences come from peripheral blood, collected in a trial of Ad26.COV2.S vaccine versus placebo. The receptors were gathered from a person aged 18 to 65 who received the Ad26.COV2.S COVID-19 vaccine or a placebo.

The CDR3 here is CASSSAGAAGPLTPIYF. CDR3 coding DNA: TGTGCCAGCAGTTCCGCCGGGGCGGCAGGCCCCCTCACACCCATATATTTT. The chain uses TRBV28 and TRBJ1-3; weak D call: TRBD1 (5 bases). Per the germline V gene, CDR1 is MDHEN and CDR2 is SYDVKM. Trimming took off 4 bases at V and 11 bases at J, with 27 bases between the two ends. The CDR3 is 17 amino acids.

The chain joins TRBV9 to TRBJ2-7; either TRBD1 or TRBD2 may supply D (5 bases each). The CDR3 runs 14 residues. Germline V gives CDR1 SGDLS, CDR2 YYNGEE. V was trimmed by 4 bases and J by 6 bases, leaving 17 bases between them. CDR3 in amino acids: CASSPSHRYGEQYF. The CDR3 nucleotides read TGTGCCAGCAGCCCTAGCCACAGGTACGGCGAGCAGTACTTC.

V and J are TRBV10-2 and TRBJ1-5; D ambiguous. Germline V gene data show CDR1 as WSHSY and CDR2 as SAAADI. The V end lost 8 bases, the J end lost 7 bases, and 15 bases lay between the germline ends. The CDR3 is 13 amino acids. CDR3 residues: CASHDGLGQPQHF. The DNA for the CDR3 is TGCGCCAGCCACGACGGCCTTGGGCAGCCCCAGCATTTT.

The count of this clone is one. The chain carries TRBV6-5 and TRBJ2-3, with 7 bases matching TRBD2. The V segment lost 0 bases and the J segment 4 bases; nucleotides outside the gene matches: 4. CDR3 size: 15 residues. Germline V CDR1 and CDR2: MNHEY, SVGAGI. In DNA, the CDR3 is TGTGCCAGCAGTTACTCAAGACTAGCAGCAGATACGCAGTATTTT. Protein product: CASSYSRLAADTQYF.

This chain links TRBV27 with TRBJ1-2; no clear D gene. CDR3 length equals 11 residues. Germline V CDR1 and CDR2: MNHEY, SMNVEV (reference sequence). V dropped 4 bases and J dropped 4 bases, with 4 bases sitting between them. CDR3 in DNA: TGTGCCAGCAGTTATAGCTATGGCTACACCTTC. This gives the protein CASSYSYGYTF.

The chain couples TRBV18 to TRBJ2-3; 11 nucleotides align to TRBD2. Germline loops: CDR1 KGHSH, CDR2 LQKENI. V was clipped by 3 bases and J by 3 bases; unmatched bases: 5. The CDR3 sequence is 16 residues long. DNA for the CDR3: TGTGCCAGCTCACCGCTAGCGGGGGGCCGGACAGATACGCAGTATTTT. This translates into CASSPLAGGRTDTQYF.

This clone occurred a few times. J is TRBJ2-7 and V is TRBV28; 8 bases fit TRBD1. J gave up 2 bases and V 8 bases, and 8 bases lay outside the gene matches. There are 14 residues in the CDR3. Germline CDR1 MDHEN, CDR2 SYDVKM. The CDR3 protein is CASRLGTGTYEQYF. CDR3 DNA: TGTGCCAGCCGACTGGGGACAGGCACCTACGAGCAGTACTTC.

The chain employs TRBV4-1 and TRBJ2-7, with 7 bases lining up with TRBD1. CDR3 size: 15 residues. Unmatched junction bases numbered 7, after V lost 1 base and J lost 4 bases. From germline, CDR1 is MGHRA and CDR2 YSYEKL. The CDR3 coding sequence is TGCGCCAGCAGCCAAGCGTGGGACAGACGATACGAGCAGTACTTC. Encoded protein: CASSQAWDRRYEQYF.

V is TRBV30 and J is TRBJ2-3; tentatively, D is TRBD2 (6 bases). CDR1 and CDR2 from the germline V gene are GTSNPN and SVGIG (reference sequence). Between the trimmed V and J ends, which lost 0 bases and 6 bases, there was a span of 13 bases. The CDR3 sequence is 14 residues long. CDR3 bases: TGTGCCTGGAGTGTAGGGTGGGAGGCGGATACGCAGTATTTT. This sequence encodes CAWSVGWEADTQYF.

V usage is TRBV4-3 and J usage is TRBJ1-1, with a tentative D call TRBD1 (5 bases). CDR3 length: 14 residues. With 4 bases removed from V and 4 bases from J, the gap between germline ends came to 13 bases. Germline values: CDR1 LGHNA, CDR2 YSLEER. In DNA form, the CDR3 reads TGCGCCAGCAGCCTAGGGACGGATTCCACTGAAGCTTTCTTT. It specifies CASSLGTDSTEAFF.

The V call is TRBV10-3, the J call TRBJ1-1; D is perhaps TRBD1 (5 bases). Trimming pared 4 bases from V and 4 bases from J, leaving 13 bases between. This CDR3 spans 14 amino acids. CDR1 is ENHRY, CDR2 SYGVKD, per germline. CDR3 loop: CAISGSGYRTEAFF. The CDR3 nucleotides are TGTGCCATCAGTGGCTCAGGGTATCGCACTGAAGCTTTCTTT.

This clone occurred a few times. The CDR3 DNA sequence: TGTGCCAGTGGGGTGTTAGTTGAGAGCAATGAGCAGTTCTTC. Translating it yields CASGVLVESNEQFF. The V gene is TRBV6-5, the J gene TRBJ2-1; no reliable D call. With 9 bases removed from V and 6 bases from J, the gap between germline ends came to 18 bases. Per germline, CDR1 MNHEY and CDR2 SVGAGI. The CDR3 spans 14 residues.

The rearrangement joins TRBV4-2 to TRBJ2-1, with 7 nucleotides matching TRBD1. The CDR3 has 16 amino acids. Looked up from germline, CDR1 is LGHNA and CDR2 is YNFKEQ. Unmatched junction bases numbered 8, after V lost 0 bases and J lost 6 bases. The DNA for the CDR3 is TGTGCCAGCAGCCAAGAAGGGGGCCCTGGAAGCAATGAGCAGTTCTTC. It specifies CASSQEGGPGSNEQFF.

The chain carries TRBV11-1 and TRBJ1-2; D perhaps matches TRBD1 (6 bases). From germline, CDR1 is SGHAT and CDR2 FQDESV (reference sequence). This CDR3 has 14 amino acids. Trimming stripped 5 bases from V and 8 bases from J, with 18 bases between. CDR3 loop: CASSPSDSLGGYTF. CDR3 nucleotides: TGTGCCAGCAGCCCGTCGGACAGCTTAGGGGGCTACACCTTC.

The V call is TRBV4-1, the J call TRBJ2-2; 7 bases are a match to TRBD1. Germline trimming cut 0 bases from V and 9 bases from J; bases unmatched to any gene: 7. This CDR3 spans 15 amino acids. Looked up from germline, CDR1 is MGHRA and CDR2 is YSYEKL. The CDR3 DNA is TGCGCCAGCAGCCAAGAGACAGGGAATGGTAGGGAGCTGTTTTTT. Translating gives CASSQETGNGRELFF.

The gene calls are TRBV11-1 and TRBJ1-1; TRBD1 matches 8 bases. This CDR3 region has 15 residues. The J segment lost 1 base and the V segment lost 5 bases, leaving 6 bases of the junction unmatched. The V gene's germline CDR1 is SGHAT and CDR2 FQDESV (reference sequence). The CDR3 loop reads CASSLTGTGNTEAFF. The CDR3 DNA reads as TGTGCCAGCAGCCTCACCGGGACAGGGAACACTGAAGCTTTCTTT.

The chain recombines TRBV28 with TRBJ2-7; perhaps TRBD2 as D (6 bases). The CDR3 spans 15 residues. Germline-derived CDR1 and CDR2 are MDHEN and SYDVKM. Trimming removed 5 bases at V and 1 base at J, with 15 bases between. CDR3 protein: CASSTYGDSSYEQYF. DNA of the CDR3: TGTGCCAGCAGTACTTACGGGGACTCTTCCTACGAGCAGTACTTC.